The subject of this entry is one TCR beta chain. CDR3 length equals 20 residues. Germline loops: CDR1 SGHDN, CDR2 FVKESK. Trimming cost V 2 bases and J 0 bases; bases outside gene matches: 11. This specimen comes from a study of T cell changes during pregnancy in multiple sclerosis. Sequenced by immunoSEQ multiplex PCR; TCRdb stores in-frame clones only, minus some. The sample consists of 91,000 or so clones, around 92% of them appearing once. The J gene is TRBJ2-1, the V gene TRBV14; 12 nucleotides line up with TRBD1. The sample consisted of peripheral blood, taken after pregnancy. The sequence derives from a female donor with multiple sclerosis, enrolled in a pregnancy study. The CDR3 nucleotides read TGTGCCAGCAGCCAATTCCGGGACAGGGGGCTTCATTTCTCCTACAATGAGCAGTTCTTC. Encoded protein: CASSQFRDRGLHFSYNEQFF.